This T cell receptor (beta chain) was recovered during a study of Graves' ophthalmopathy and Graves' hyperthyroidism. RNA transcripts served as template for amplifying TCR beta CDR3 sequences. The first round was an RT-PCR with HTBI primers, and the second round was a multiplex PCR. TCRdb used MiXCR to reprocess the multiplex PCR reads, holding one entry per CDR3 protein. The sample has more than 550,000 distinct CDR3 sequences, just over 40% seen once; the top ten hold around 3%. The CDR3 length is 15 residues. Germline loops: CDR1 ENHRY, CDR2 SYGVKD. Trimming took 10 bases from V and 2 from J; bases not matched to a gene: 9. PBMCs came from roughly 9.1 ml of fresh peripheral blood.

This TCR came from an adult man with Graves' ophthalmopathy. Sequenced input: peripheral blood. V and J are TRBV10-3 and TRBJ2-3; 10 bases align to TRBD1. The CDR3 here is CATSSTGGVTDTQYF. CDR3 nucleotides: TGTGCCACCAGCTCGACAGGGGGCGTCACAGATACGCAGTATTTT.